The clone carrying this TCR beta chain was recorded once. Reverse transcription used roughly 0.45 to 1 ug RNA and random hexamers. TCRdb independently ran MiXCR on the immunoSEQ multiplex PCR reads; one entry per CDR3 protein. The sample has about 300,000 distinct CDR3 sequences, 85% seen once. CD8+ and CD4+ T cells from blood underwent TCR beta sequencing, which was carried out in a high-throughput format. TEMRA cells were FACS-enriched, while CD8+ and CD4+ T cells were negatively isolated. This specimen comes from a study of CD8 T cells in Susac syndrome. Trimming stripped 0 bases from V and 4 bases from J, with 14 bases between. The CDR3 loop spans 16 amino acids. CDR1 SGDLS and CDR2 YYNGEE come from the germline V gene.

This clonotype was sampled from a human donor with multiple sclerosis. Sequencing used CD8+ T cells from PBMCs. The chain links TRBV9 to TRBJ2-1, with D possibly being TRBD1 (5 bases). The CDR3 is CASSVVVGHQYNEQFF. The CDR3, as DNA: TGTGCCAGCAGCGTAGTGGTCGGACATCAATACAATGAGCAGTTCTTC.